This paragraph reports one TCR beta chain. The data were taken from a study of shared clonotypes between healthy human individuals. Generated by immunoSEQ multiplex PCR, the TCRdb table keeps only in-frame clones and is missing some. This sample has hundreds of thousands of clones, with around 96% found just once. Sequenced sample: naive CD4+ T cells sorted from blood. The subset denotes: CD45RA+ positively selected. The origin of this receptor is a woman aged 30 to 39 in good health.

CDR3 sequence: CASSIDLDNSPLHF. As DNA, the CDR3 is TGTGCCAGCTCAATAGACCTGGACAATTCACCCCTCCACTTT. The chain recombines TRBV18 with TRBJ1-6; D is unresolved. This CDR3 comprises 14 residues. Germline V lookup: CDR1 KGHSH, CDR2 LQKENI. V lost 5 bases and J 7 bases, leaving 12 bases between the germline ends.